There are many counts of the clone carrying this TCR beta chain. The antigen is not known. The data were taken from a study of naive and memory T cell subsets. This CDR3 region has 15 residues. Germline-derived CDR1 and CDR2 are LNHNV and YYDKDF (reference sequence). V was cut by 8 bases and J by 8 bases, with 23 bases left in between. The treatment: skin biopsy from PPD injection site in Mantoux-positive individual. A UMI-containing oligonucleotide was joined by 3' ligation to the TCR cDNA template. Tuberculin skin test biopsies were taken where PPD was injected in Mantoux-positive people. Cells were not sorted; total RNA input targeted roughly 1 to 1,100 ng. Whole-study findings and limits: TCR transcript changes with activation or differentiation may affect this RNA method.

Amplification of ligated cDNA took four PCR rounds with SP2 and nested alpha and beta constant primers. Reverse transcription of blood and skin TCR RNA was primed at alpha and beta constant regions. TCRdb used MiXCR to reprocess the UMI-ligation and nested PCR reads, holding one entry per CDR3 protein. This repertoire shows around 35,000 distinct CDR3 sequences, approximately 10% found once; its top ten account for around 4.2%. Material: skin, obtained from a tuberculin skin test site. This receptor was identified in an adult in good health. V and J are TRBV15 and TRBJ2-3, with D possibly matching TRBD2 (7 bases). The CDR3 region has the DNA TGTGCCACCTCTCAAGGTGCGGGGGCCCAACCTACGCAGTATTTT. It specifies CATSQGAGAQPTQYF.